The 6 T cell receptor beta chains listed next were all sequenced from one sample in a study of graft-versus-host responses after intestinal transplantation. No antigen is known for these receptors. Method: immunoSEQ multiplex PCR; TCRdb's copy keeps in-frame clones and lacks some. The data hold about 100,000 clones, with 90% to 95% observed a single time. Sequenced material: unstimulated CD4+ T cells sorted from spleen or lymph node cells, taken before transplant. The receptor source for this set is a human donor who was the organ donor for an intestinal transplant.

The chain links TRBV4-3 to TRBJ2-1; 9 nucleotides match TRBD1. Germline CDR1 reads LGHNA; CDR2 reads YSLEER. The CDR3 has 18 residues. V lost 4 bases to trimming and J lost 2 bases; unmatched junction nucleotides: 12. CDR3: CASSREHRGLGTYNEQFF. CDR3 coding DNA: TGCGCCAGCAGCCGAGAGCACAGGGGGCTAGGAACCTACAATGAGCAGTTCTTC.

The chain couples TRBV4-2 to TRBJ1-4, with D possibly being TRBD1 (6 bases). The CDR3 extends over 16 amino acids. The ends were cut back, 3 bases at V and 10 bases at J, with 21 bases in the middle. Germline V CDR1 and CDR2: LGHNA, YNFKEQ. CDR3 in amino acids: CASSHRYREDIGKLFF. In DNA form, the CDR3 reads TGTGCCAGCAGCCACCGATACAGGGAAGACATAGGAAAACTGTTTTTT.

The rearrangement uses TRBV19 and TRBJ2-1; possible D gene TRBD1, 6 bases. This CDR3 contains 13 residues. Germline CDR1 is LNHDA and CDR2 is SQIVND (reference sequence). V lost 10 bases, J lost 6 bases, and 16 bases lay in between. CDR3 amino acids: CATKKQGTNEQFF. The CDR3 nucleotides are TGTGCCACCAAAAAACAGGGAACCAATGAGCAGTTCTTC. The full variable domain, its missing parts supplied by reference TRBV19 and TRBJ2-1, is DGGITQSPKYLFRKEGQNVTLSCEQNLNHDAMYWYRQDPGQGLRLIYYSQIVNDFQKGDIAEGYSVSREKKESFPLTVTSAQKNPTAFYLCATKKQGTNEQFFGPGTRLTVL.

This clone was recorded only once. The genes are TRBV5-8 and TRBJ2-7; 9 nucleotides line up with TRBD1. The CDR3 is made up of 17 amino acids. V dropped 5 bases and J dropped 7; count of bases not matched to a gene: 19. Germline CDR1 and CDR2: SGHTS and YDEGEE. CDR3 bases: TGTGCCAGCAGTCTGCGGGAAGGGACAGGGTATCTCCAGGAGCAGTACTTC. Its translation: CASSLREGTGYLQEQYF.

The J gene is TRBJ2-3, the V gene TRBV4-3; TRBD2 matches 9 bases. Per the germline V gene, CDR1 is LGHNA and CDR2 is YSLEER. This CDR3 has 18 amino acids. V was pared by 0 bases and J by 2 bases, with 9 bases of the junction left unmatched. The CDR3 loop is CASSQDPAGGVVTDTQYF. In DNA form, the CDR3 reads TGCGCCAGCAGCCAAGATCCAGCGGGGGGCGTAGTCACAGATACGCAGTATTTT.

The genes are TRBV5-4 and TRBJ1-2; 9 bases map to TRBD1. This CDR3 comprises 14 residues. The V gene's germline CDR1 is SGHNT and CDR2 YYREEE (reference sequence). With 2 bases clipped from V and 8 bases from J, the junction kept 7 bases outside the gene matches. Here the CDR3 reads CASSLQGALFGYTF. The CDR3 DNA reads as TGTGCCAGCAGCTTACAGGGGGCCCTTTTCGGCTACACCTTC.